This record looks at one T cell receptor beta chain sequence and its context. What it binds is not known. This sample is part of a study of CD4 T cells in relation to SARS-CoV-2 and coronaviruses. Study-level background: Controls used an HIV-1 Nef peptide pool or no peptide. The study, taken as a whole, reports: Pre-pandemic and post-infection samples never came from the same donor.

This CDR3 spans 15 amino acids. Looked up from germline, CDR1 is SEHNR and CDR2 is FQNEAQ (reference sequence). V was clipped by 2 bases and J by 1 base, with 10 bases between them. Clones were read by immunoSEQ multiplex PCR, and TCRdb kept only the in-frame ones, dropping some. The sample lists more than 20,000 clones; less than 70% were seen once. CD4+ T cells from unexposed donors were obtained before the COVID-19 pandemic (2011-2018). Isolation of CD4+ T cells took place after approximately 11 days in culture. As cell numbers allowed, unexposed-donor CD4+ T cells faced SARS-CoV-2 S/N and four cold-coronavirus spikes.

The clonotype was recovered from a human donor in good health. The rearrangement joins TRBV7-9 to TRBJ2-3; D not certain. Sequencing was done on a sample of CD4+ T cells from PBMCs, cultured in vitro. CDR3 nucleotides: TGTGCCAGCAGCTTACAAGGTGTGGGCACAGATACGCAGTATTTT. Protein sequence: CASSLQGVGTDTQYF.